One T cell receptor beta chain is described in this entry. Its antigen is as yet unknown. This sample is drawn from a study of beta chain features in type 1 diabetes. Study-wide findings and caveats: Fewer junction insertions and more nucleotide deletions appeared in type 1 diabetes patients. Across all four CD4+ subsets, people with type 1 diabetes showed modestly shorter TCRB CDR3s.

Isolated RNA was reverse transcribed in full, so expressed TCRB transcripts were sequenced. About 3.6 million reads was the average for naive, central memory and regulatory T cell samples. Method: immunoSEQ multiplex PCR; TCRdb's copy keeps in-frame clones and lacks some. The sample shows roughly 100,000 clones, over 25% of them seen only once. Germline CDR1 SNHLY, CDR2 FYNNEI. This CDR3 is 11 amino acids long. Trimming left V 6 bases short and J 4 bases short, with 4 bases between. The chain couples TRBV2 to TRBJ2-1; D gene uncertain. The receptor was derived from a woman in her late teens or twenties with type 1 diabetes. Source material: central memory CD4+ T cells from blood. In DNA, the CDR3 is TGTGCCAGCAGGCAGTACAATGAGCAGTTCTTC. This translates into CASRQYNEQFF.